The rows below give T cell receptor beta chains drawn from one sample of a study of cytomegalovirus exposure and HLA in healthy donors. Data came from immunoSEQ multiplex PCR; TCRdb stores just in-frame clones and leaves some out. Among approximately 93,000 clones listed, nearly 80% were seen once. Sequencing was done on a sample of PBMCs. These receptors originate from a woman between 40 and 50 years old in good health and CMV-seronegative. CDR3s include the opening cysteine and the closing phenylalanine or tryptophan. Each record gives: CDR3 DNA, CDR3 protein, J gene, CDR3 length, V gene, D gene, clone size. D genes are given only for firm matches. Some rows mark clone size as missing; the rest say once, few, many or name a class of expanded clone.

CDR3nt: TGTGCCAGCAGCTTCCAGGACAGGGGCTATGGCTACACCTTC
CDR3aa: CASSFQDRGYGYTF
j_gene: TRBJ1-2
len: 14
v_gene: TRBV5-4
d_gene: TRBD1
abundance: NA

CDR3nt: TGTGCCAGCAGTCCTCGGACTAGCGGAGGAGAGACCCAGTACTTC
CDR3aa: CASSPRTSGGETQYF
j_gene: TRBJ2-5
len: 15
v_gene: TRBV2
d_gene: TRBD2
abundance: NA

CDR3nt: TGTGCCAGTAGTCTCCGGGACAGTTACTACGAGCAGTACTTC
CDR3aa: CASSLRDSYYEQYF
j_gene: TRBJ2-7
len: 14
v_gene: TRBV19
d_gene: TRBD1
abundance: NA

CDR3nt: TGTGCCAGCAGCACTGCAAAGGGGGCGCGCGAGCAGTACTTC
CDR3aa: CASSTAKGAREQYF
j_gene: TRBJ2-7
len: 14
v_gene: TRBV6-5
d_gene: TRBD1
abundance: few

CDR3nt: TGCGCCAGCAGCCAAGATTCGGACAGTACGCGGAGCGGCTACACCTTC
CDR3aa: CASSQDSDSTRSGYTF
j_gene: TRBJ1-2
len: 16
v_gene: TRBV4-1
d_gene: NA
abundance: NA

CDR3nt: TGTGCCAGCTCACCACCGGGTCCGGGAGGAACTGAAGCTTTCTTT
CDR3aa: CASSPPGPGGTEAFF
j_gene: TRBJ1-1
len: 15
v_gene: TRBV18
d_gene: NA
abundance: NA

CDR3nt: TGTGCCTGGAATAGGCAGGTGGGGCAAGAAAAACTGTTTTTT
CDR3aa: CAWNRQVGQEKLFF
j_gene: TRBJ1-4
len: 14
v_gene: TRBV30
d_gene: NA
abundance: NA

CDR3nt: TGTGCAGAAAACGGGGGGCCCTATGGCTACACCTTC
CDR3aa: CAENGGPYGYTF
j_gene: TRBJ1-2
len: 12
v_gene: TRBV12-2
d_gene: NA
abundance: once

CDR3nt: TGTGCCACCAAGCGGGAACAGGGTAGCAATGAGCAGTTCTTC
CDR3aa: CATKREQGSNEQFF
j_gene: TRBJ2-1
len: 14
v_gene: TRBV7-2
d_gene: NA
abundance: NA

CDR3nt: TGTGCCAGCTCACACCTCACGGAGGGCTATGGCTACACCTTC
CDR3aa: CASSHLTEGYGYTF
j_gene: TRBJ1-2
len: 14
v_gene: TRBV18
d_gene: NA
abundance: NA

CDR3nt: TGTGCCAGCAGTACACTAGCGGGGGTGGAGCAGTTCTTC
CDR3aa: CASSTLAGVEQFF
j_gene: TRBJ2-1
len: 13
v_gene: TRBV2
d_gene: TRBD2
abundance: few

CDR3nt: TGTGCCAGCAGTGGGATGACAGGGGATGACGTCTATGGCTACACCTTC
CDR3aa: CASSGMTGDDVYGYTF
j_gene: TRBJ1-2
len: 16
v_gene: TRBV6-1
d_gene: TRBD1
abundance: few

CDR3nt: TGCGCCAGCAGCCAACGACAGGGCCCTACCTACGAGCAGTACTTC
CDR3aa: CASSQRQGPTYEQYF
j_gene: TRBJ2-7
len: 15
v_gene: TRBV4-1
d_gene: TRBD1
abundance: NA

CDR3nt: TGTGCCTGGAGTGGACAGGGGGTTTCACCCCTCCACTTT
CDR3aa: CAWSGQGVSPLHF
j_gene: TRBJ1-6
len: 13
v_gene: TRBV30
d_gene: TRBD1
abundance: NA